One and the same sample provided the 27 T cell receptor beta chains below, sequenced in a study of human T cells and chemical hapten exposure. TCRdb fed the RACE reads into MiXCR, producing one record per CDR3 protein. There are approximately 28,000 distinct CDR3 sequences in the sample; 8% to 9.5% occur only once, and 5.5% to 7% lies in the top ten. Noted time point: patch test 2, 6 weeks after DPC sensitization. The treatment here: therapeutic diphenylcyclopropenone sensitization with weekly scalp DPC. Source: whole blood, taken in connection with sensitization to the hapten diphenylcyclopropenone (DPC). Receptor source: a man aged 25-45 years with alopecia areata. Some clones in this sample may be carry-over from other donors' samples.

The chain couples TRBV3-1 to TRBJ1-1, with D possibly TRBD1 on 5 matching bases. This CDR3 is 16 amino acids long. The germline V gene encodes CDR1 LGHDT and CDR2 YNNKEL (reference sequence). V dropped 4 bases and J dropped 1 base, with 16 bases sitting between them. DNA for the CDR3: TGTGCCAGCAGCCCAACCCTCGGGACGGCGAACACTGAAGCTTTCTTT. Encoded protein: CASSPTLGTANTEAFF.

The rearrangement links TRBV29-1 to TRBJ2-2; D remains unclear. The CDR3 length is 12 residues. From germline, CDR1 is SQVTM and CDR2 ANQGSEA. Trimming left V 8 bases short and J 7 bases short, with 14 bases between. CDR3 region: CSSPRSDGELFF. For the CDR3, the DNA is TGCAGCTCGCCTAGGTCCGACGGGGAGCTGTTTTTT.

This clonotype was detected ten times or more. The rearrangement uses TRBV9 and TRBJ2-5; D is undetermined. From germline, CDR1 is SGDLS and CDR2 YYNGEE. This CDR3 is built from 13 residues. With 0 bases removed from V and 5 bases from J, the gap between germline ends came to 8 bases. This CDR3 is CASSVGGLETQYF. CDR3 bases: TGTGCCAGCAGCGTAGGGGGTTTGGAGACCCAGTACTTC.

By proportion, this clonotype is medium-sized. CDR3 residues: CASSPNPSTEAFF. The CDR3 DNA sequence: TGTGCCAGCTCACCAAACCCAAGTACTGAAGCTTTCTTT. The chain has TRBV18 and TRBJ1-1, with no clear D. The V end was cut by 2 bases, the J end by 5 bases, with 9 bases between. CDR1 KGHSH and CDR2 LQKENI come from the germline V gene. The CDR3 contains 13 residues.

This clonotype was counted only a few times. The rearrangement joins TRBV9 to TRBJ2-3; 8 bases align to TRBD2. This CDR3 is 16 amino acids long. Germline-derived CDR1 and CDR2 are SGDLS and YYNGEE. The V segment lost 2 bases and the J segment 4 bases; nucleotides outside the gene matches: 9. The CDR3 region is CASSVPGLALADTQYF. CDR3 sequence (DNA): TGTGCCAGCAGCGTCCCCGGACTAGCCCTCGCAGATACGCAGTATTTT.

Comments on this clonotype: This may arise from a read error, as a much more abundant clone is one base away. J is TRBJ1-1 and V is TRBV4-3; perhaps TRBD1 as D (5 bases). The V gene's germline CDR1 is LGHNA and CDR2 YSLEER. This CDR3 has 14 residues. Trimming left V 3 bases short and J 0 bases short, with 8 bases between. CDR3 loop: CASSHGALNTEAFF. The CDR3 DNA is TGCGCCAGCAGCCATGGGGCCCTGAACACTGAAGCTTTCTTT.

The V call is TRBV5-1, the J call TRBJ1-1; no reliable D call. The V end was cut by 4 bases, the J end by 4 bases, with 14 bases between. The V gene's germline CDR1 is SGHRS and CDR2 YFSETQ. The CDR3 loop spans 14 amino acids. The chain's CDR3 is CASSPSVMGTEAFF. The CDR3, as DNA: TGCGCCAGCAGCCCCAGCGTGATGGGCACTGAAGCTTTCTTT. Supplemented by reference TRBV5-1 and TRBJ1-1, the full variable domain reads KAGVTQTPRYLIKTRGQQVTLSCSPISGHRSVSWYQQTPGQGLQFLFEYFSETQRNKGNFPGRFSGRQFSNSRSEMNVSTLELGDSALYLCASSPSVMGTEAFFGQGTRLTVV.

The CDR3 bases are TGTGCCAGCAGTTTGCGCCTCACAGGGGACCTGGGCAATGAGCAGTTCTTC. It yields the protein CASSLRLTGDLGNEQFF. The chain couples TRBV27 to TRBJ2-1; 7 bases fit TRBD1. The trim removed 3 bases at V and 6 bases at J, leaving 14 bases unmatched. Germline V CDR1 and CDR2: MNHEY, SMNVEV (reference sequence). The CDR3 runs to 17 residues.

This clonotype was found many times. The rearrangement links TRBV4-3 to TRBJ2-4; TRBD2 aligns across 10 bases. The CDR3 has 15 residues. V dropped 4 bases and J dropped 5; count of bases not matched to a gene: 5. Germline-derived CDR1 and CDR2 are LGHNA and YSLEER. The CDR3 reads CASSRAGGLENIQYF. CDR3 coding DNA: TGCGCCAGCAGCCGAGCGGGGGGGCTGGAAAACATTCAGTACTTC.

This clonotype was seen a few times. V usage is TRBV30 and J usage is TRBJ1-2; D gene unclear. The CDR3 covers 17 residues. Per germline, CDR1 GTSNPN and CDR2 SVGIG (reference sequence). Deletions cut 1 base from V and 2 bases from J, with 20 bases between. Here the CDR3 reads CAWSGFDEGNVNYGYTF. CDR3 DNA sequence: TGTGCCTGGAGTGGGTTCGACGAGGGAAACGTCAACTATGGCTACACCTTC.

This clonotype was observed a handful of times. One end of the junction does not line up with germline, which may come from a read error. The V gene is TRBV7-7, the J gene TRBJ2-2; tentative D call: TRBD2 (6 bases). This CDR3 has 16 residues. Per the germline V gene, CDR1 is SSHAT and CDR2 is FNYEAQ (reference sequence). The CDR3 nucleotides are TGTGCTAGCAGCTTAGGGGCTAGCGCAAACACCGGGGAGCTGTTTTTT. Encoded protein: CASSLGASANTGELFF.

This clonotype occurred many times. V and J are TRBV6-6 and TRBJ2-3, with D unresolved. This CDR3 contains 11 residues. Trimming removed 7 bases at V and 0 bases at J, with 2 bases between. Germline CDR1 MNHNY, CDR2 SVGAGI (reference sequence). CDR3 sequence: CASKSTDTQYF. CDR3 DNA: TGTGCCAGCAAAAGCACAGATACGCAGTATTTT.

The table lists this clonotype with many counts. This chain joins TRBV20-1 and TRBJ2-3; D unresolved. Germline lookup yields CDR1 DFQATT and CDR2 SNEGSKA (reference sequence). V was shortened by 3 bases and J by 6 bases, with 10 bases between the two germline ends. This CDR3 is built from 12 residues. In DNA form, the CDR3 reads TGCAGTGCTAGCCAGGACGCGGATACGCAGTATTTT. Protein product: CSASQDADTQYF.

V and J are TRBV29-1 and TRBJ2-1, with 7 bases identical to TRBD2. This CDR3 spans 14 amino acids. Germline CDR1 and CDR2: SQVTM and ANQGSEA. V was pared by 0 bases and J by 4 bases, with 3 bases of the junction left unmatched. The CDR3 reads CSVEDRGEYNEQFF. The CDR3 DNA reads as TGCAGCGTTGAAGATCGGGGGGAATACAATGAGCAGTTCTTC.

This clonotype has a count of ten or more. The chain couples TRBV29-1 to TRBJ2-5; tentatively, D is TRBD1 or TRBD2 (5 bases each). The length of the CDR3 is 13 residues. Between the trimmed V and J ends, which lost 7 bases and 4 bases, there was a span of 16 bases. CDR1 SQVTM and CDR2 ANQGSEA come from the germline V gene. In nucleotides, the CDR3 is TGCAGCGAGCGGATCAGGGATTCAGAGACCCAGTACTTC. Translating it yields CSERIRDSETQYF.

This chain connects TRBV29-1 to TRBJ2-7; tentative D call: TRBD2 (6 bases). Germline-derived CDR1 and CDR2 are SQVTM and ANQGSEA. This CDR3 has 12 residues. V was pared by 7 bases and J by 5 bases, with 15 bases between. The CDR3 nucleotides are TGCAGCGCCTCCCGGGCGGGGAACGAGCAGTACTTC. It specifies CSASRAGNEQYF.

This clonotype is medium-sized. For the CDR3, the DNA is TGTGCCAGCAGCCAACCCGAGGGGACTGAAGCTTTCTTT. It yields the protein CASSQPEGTEAFF. The chain recombines TRBV7-6 with TRBJ1-1, with D perhaps matching TRBD1 (5 bases). Germline V gives CDR1 SGHVS, CDR2 FNYEAQ. V lost 5 bases, J lost 5 bases, and 12 bases lay in between. The CDR3 consists of 13 residues.

This clonotype was seen a few times. The chain is built from TRBV12-3 or TRBV12-4 and TRBJ2-5, with 9 bases lining up with TRBD1. CDR3 length: 15 residues. V lost 2 bases to trimming and J lost 1 base; unmatched junction nucleotides: 2. CDR3 DNA sequence: TGTGCCAGCAGTTTAAAGACAGGGGGCCAAGAGACCCAGTACTTC. It yields the protein CASSLKTGGQETQYF.

This clonotype was seen many times. V and J are TRBV6-6 and TRBJ2-5; no reliable D call. CDR3 length: 13 amino acids. With 6 bases removed from V and 7 bases from J, the gap between germline ends came to 15 bases. Germline loops: CDR1 MNHNY, CDR2 SVGAGI (reference sequence). CDR3 nucleotides: TGTGCCAGCAGCCGCGCGACGGGCGGGACCCAGTACTTC. Its protein product is CASSRATGGTQYF.

The chain couples TRBV20-1 to TRBJ2-5, with a possible D match to TRBD2 (5 bases). Germline V gives CDR1 DFQATT, CDR2 SNEGSKA (reference sequence). The CDR3 has 12 amino acids. Trimming cost V 3 bases and J 10 bases, with 15 bases left between them. CDR3 in amino acids: CSASRESGHQYF. CDR3 in DNA: TGCAGTGCTAGTAGGGAGAGCGGTCACCAGTACTTC.

This clonotype has more than one count but fewer than ten. The chain's CDR3 is CASSLESETQYF. For the CDR3, the DNA is TGTGCCAGCAGCCTCGAATCAGAGACCCAGTACTTC. This rearrangement joins TRBV12-3 or TRBV12-4 to TRBJ2-5; D gene unclear. The CDR3 has 12 residues. The V end lost 6 bases, the J end lost 4 bases, and 9 bases lay between the germline ends.

V gene TRBV6-6 combines with J gene TRBJ1-4, with 8 positions matching TRBD1. With 4 bases clipped from V and 7 bases from J, the junction kept 5 bases outside the gene matches. The germline V gene has CDR1 MNHNY and CDR2 SVGAGI (reference sequence). The CDR3 totals 14 residues. CDR3 DNA: TGTGCCAGCAGTTTCGGACAGGGAAGTGAAAAACTGTTTTTT. Its protein is CASSFGQGSEKLFF.

This clonotype has a count of ten or more. The chain combines TRBV4-1 with TRBJ1-5; D is uncertain. Germline V gene lookup returns CDR1 MGHRA and CDR2 YSYEKL. This CDR3 has 15 residues. The V end was cut by 0 bases, the J end by 4 bases, with 10 bases between. This chain's CDR3 is CASSQDPNQNQPQHF. The CDR3 nucleotides read TGCGCCAGCAGCCAAGATCCGAACCAAAATCAGCCCCAGCATTTT.

Ten or more counts support this clonotype. The chain is built from TRBV2 and TRBJ2-7; 8 bases are shared with TRBD1. The CDR3 loop spans 15 amino acids. The germline gives CDR1 SNHLY, CDR2 FYNNEI. V lost 5 bases and J lost 3; bases outside the gene matches: 9. In DNA form, the CDR3 reads TGTGCCAGCAGTCTAACCGGGACAGGTATCTACGAGCAGTACTTC. Its translation: CASSLTGTGIYEQYF.

This clonotype was detected ten times or more. This chain joins TRBV6-2 or TRBV6-3 and TRBJ1-6; D is unclear. Germline V gives CDR1 MNHEY, CDR2 SVGEGT. V was trimmed by 5 bases and J by 7 bases, leaving 9 bases between them. This CDR3 has 13 residues. The CDR3 protein is CASSDAENSPLHF. The CDR3 DNA sequence: TGTGCCAGCAGTGACGCAGAGAATTCACCCCTCCACTTT.

This clonotype has ten or more counts. The rearrangement joins TRBV7-9 to TRBJ2-7, with 7 nucleotides matching TRBD2. The V gene's germline CDR1 is SEHNR and CDR2 FQNEAQ (reference sequence). V shed 5 bases, J shed 3 bases, and the junction held 10 bases outside the gene matches. The CDR3 has 15 residues. In DNA, the CDR3 is TGTGCCAGCAGCCATAAGGGAGCGGGGTTCTACGAGCAGTACTTC. Protein product: CASSHKGAGFYEQYF. Full variable domain (rest looked up from reference TRBV7-9 and TRBJ2-7): DTGVSQNPRHKITKRGQNVTFRCDPISEHNRLYWYRQTLGQGPEFLTYFQNEAQLEKSRLLSDRFSAERPKGSFSTLEIQRTEQGDSAMYLCASSHKGAGFYEQYFGPGTRLTVT.

This clonotype was observed at least ten times. The V and J genes are TRBV20-1 and TRBJ2-2; D is ambiguous. The CDR3 loop spans 14 amino acids. The germline V gene has CDR1 DFQATT and CDR2 SNEGSKA (reference sequence). V gave up 1 base and J gave up 5 bases, with 11 bases separating them. This CDR3 reads CSARGPGGTGELFF. The CDR3 region has the DNA TGCAGTGCTAGAGGGCCCGGTGGTACCGGGGAGCTGTTTTTT.